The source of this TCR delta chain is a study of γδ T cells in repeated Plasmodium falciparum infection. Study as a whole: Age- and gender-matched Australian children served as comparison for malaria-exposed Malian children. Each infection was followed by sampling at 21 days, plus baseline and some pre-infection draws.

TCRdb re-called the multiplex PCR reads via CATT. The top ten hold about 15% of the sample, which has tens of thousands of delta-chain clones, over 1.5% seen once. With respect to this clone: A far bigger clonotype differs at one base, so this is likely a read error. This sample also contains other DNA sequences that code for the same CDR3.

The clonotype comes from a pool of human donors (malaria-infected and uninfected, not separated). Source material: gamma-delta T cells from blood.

CDR3 amino acids: CALGSPFSDKLIF. As DNA, the CDR3 is TGTGCTCTTGGTTCCCCCTTCTCCGATAAACTCATCTTT. The rearrangement joins TRDV1 to TRDJ1; D might be TRDD2 (5 bases). V was shortened by 6 bases and J by 3 bases, with 11 bases between the two germline ends. Germline V lookup: CDR1 TSWWSYY, CDR2 QGS. CDR3 length: 13 amino acids.